This TCR beta chain was sequenced during a study of T cell responses to AZD1222 COVID-19 vaccine. Pooled in the analysis were second doses at about 4 or about 12 weeks. The table came from immunoSEQ multiplex PCR; TCRdb's copy has only in-frame clones and leaves some out. Here the sample spans about 120,000 clones, around nine tenths being singletons. Note on this clone: Its antigen remains unknown.

J gave up 7 bases and V 5 bases, and 10 bases lay outside the gene matches. The CDR3 extends over 15 amino acids. CDR1 is MDHEN and CDR2 is SYDVKM in the germline V gene. Study-level points and caveats: An increase in Spike-specific TCR breadth and depth was observed after two AZD1222 doses. Donors, mostly white British, included more females; clonal diversity was possibly underestimated. Scientists sampled the repertoires only once the peak T cell response had passed.

The genes are TRBV28 and TRBJ1-4; TRBD1 agrees at 7 bases. The sequence came from an adult who received the AZD1222 COVID-19 vaccine. Sequencing was performed on peripheral blood, taken 28 days after the second AZD1222 dose. CDR3 sequence (DNA): TGTGCCAGCAGTACCAGGGGGGGGCCTGGTGAAAAACTGTTTTTT. This gives the protein CASSTRGGPGEKLFF.